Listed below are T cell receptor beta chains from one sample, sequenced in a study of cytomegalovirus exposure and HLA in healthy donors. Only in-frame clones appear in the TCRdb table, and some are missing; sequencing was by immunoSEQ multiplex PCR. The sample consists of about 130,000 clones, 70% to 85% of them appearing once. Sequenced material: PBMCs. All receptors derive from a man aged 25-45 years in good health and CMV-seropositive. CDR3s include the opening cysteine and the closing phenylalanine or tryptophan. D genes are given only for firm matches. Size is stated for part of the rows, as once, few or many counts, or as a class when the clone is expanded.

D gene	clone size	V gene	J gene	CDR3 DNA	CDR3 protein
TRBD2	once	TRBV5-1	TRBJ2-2	TGCGCCAGCAGCTTATCCGGTGGACTAGCGGTGACCGGGGAGCTGTTTTTT	CASSLSGGLAVTGELFF
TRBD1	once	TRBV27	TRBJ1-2	TGTGCCAGCAGTCGGACAGGGGAACCTTTGGGCTACACCTTC	CASSRTGEPLGYTF
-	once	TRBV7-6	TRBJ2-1	TGTGCCAGCAGCACAACTAGCCGCAATGAGCAGTTCTTC	CASSTTSRNEQFF
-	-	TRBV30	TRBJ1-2	TGTGCCTGGAGCGAGAGGCGGTATGGCTACACCTTC	CAWSERRYGYTF
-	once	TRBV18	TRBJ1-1	TGTGCCAGCTACGCACAAGAGAACACTGAAGCTTTCTTT	CASYAQENTEAFF
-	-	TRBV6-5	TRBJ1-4	TGTGCCAGCAGGGAATTGGCAGGAGGCCGGGAAAAACTGTTTTTT	CASRELAGGREKLFF
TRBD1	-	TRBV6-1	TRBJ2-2	TGTGCCAGCAGTGCAACCGGGACAGGGGCGTCGAACACCGGGGAGCTGTTTTTT	CASSATGTGASNTGELFF
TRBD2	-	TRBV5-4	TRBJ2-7	TGTGCCAGCACACCCAAACCGACTAGCGGGGAACACGAGCAGTACTTC	CASTPKPTSGEHEQYF
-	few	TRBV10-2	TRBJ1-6	TGCGCCAGCCGACAGCTAAATTCACCCCTCCACTTT	CASRQLNSPLHF
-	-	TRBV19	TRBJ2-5	TGTGCCAGTAGTATGGTCGCGGGGATCCAGTACTTC	CASSMVAGIQYF
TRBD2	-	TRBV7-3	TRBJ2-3	TGTGCCAGCAGCGAAGAGCGGGGGGACCTAGATACGCAGTATTTT	CASSEERGDLDTQYF
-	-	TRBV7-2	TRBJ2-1	TGTGCCAGCAGCTTAGCGGCCGCTCCCTACAATGAGCAGTTCTTC	CASSLAAAPYNEQFF
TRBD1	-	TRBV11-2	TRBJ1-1	TGTGCCAGCAGATTGATACAGGGGGCGAATGAAGCTTTCTTT	CASRLIQGANEAFF
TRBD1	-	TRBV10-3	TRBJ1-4	TGTGCCACCAAGGAGACAGGGAAGAATGAAAAACTGTTTTTT	CATKETGKNEKLFF
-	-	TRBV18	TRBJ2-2	TGTGCCAGCTCACCACTGAGACAGGCGAACACCGGGGAGCTGTTTTTT	CASSPLRQANTGELFF
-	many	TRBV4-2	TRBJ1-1	TGTGCCAGCAGCCGAGAGTTGGTATCGGGAAATGTGGGCACTGAAGCTTTCTTT	CASSRELVSGNVGTEAFF
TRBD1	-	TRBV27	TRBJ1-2	TGTGCCAGCAGTTTACTCCGGACAGGGGGCCGGAGTGGCTACACCTTC	CASSLLRTGGRSGYTF
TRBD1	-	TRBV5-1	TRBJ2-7	TGCGCCAGCACTCGACAGGGGCTGGGCGACGAGCAGTACTTC	CASTRQGLGDEQYF
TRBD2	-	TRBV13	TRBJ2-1	TGTGCCAGCAGCTTGAAGCGGGGGGGCGTTGATGAGCAGTTCTTC	CASSLKRGGVDEQFF
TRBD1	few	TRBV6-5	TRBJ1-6	TGTGCCAGCAGTACGGGACAGGGAAATTCACCCCTCCACTTT	CASSTGQGNSPLHF
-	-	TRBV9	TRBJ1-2	TGTGCCAGCAGCGTGGCCCGGGAGCTAACCACTAACTATGGCTACACCTTC	CASSVARELTTNYGYTF
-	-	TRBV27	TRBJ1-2	TGTGCCAGCGCTCAACGGGATTTTAACTATGGCTACACCTTC	CASAQRDFNYGYTF
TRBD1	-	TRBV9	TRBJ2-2	TGTGCCAGCGCGGACAGGGGGTTAAGCACCGGGGAGCTGTTTTTT	CASADRGLSTGELFF